Presented here are 3 T cell receptor beta chains from one specimen sequenced in a study of blood T cells in healthy people across ages. Then a second PCR, running roughly 7 to 11 cycles, was carried out with a sample-barcoded 5' primer and a J-beta primer mix. TCRdb fed the 5' RACE reads into MiXCR, producing one record per CDR3 protein. The table records 1.2 million to 1.5 million distinct CDR3 sequences, 45% to 70% of them present only once. The sample taken for sequencing was blood. The receptors stem from a man between 18 and 35 years old in good health.

The rearrangement joins TRBV27 to TRBJ2-5; D uncertain. Deletions cut 5 bases from V and 11 bases from J, with 24 bases between. The CDR3 extends over 15 amino acids. Per germline, CDR1 MNHEY and CDR2 SMNVEV (reference sequence). The CDR3 nucleotides are TGTGCCAGCAGTCCCGGCGTCCGGGCTTTCAATGAGCAGTACTTC. Its protein is CASSPGVRAFNEQYF.

This clonotype was counted only a few times. The genes are TRBV6-5 and TRBJ2-7; TRBD1 aligns across 7 bases. V lost 2 bases to trimming and J lost 5 bases; unmatched junction nucleotides: 6. The CDR3 loop spans 14 amino acids. From germline, CDR1 is MNHEY and CDR2 SVGAGI. The DNA of the CDR3 is TGTGCCAGCAGTTACGGGACAGCGATTGACGAGCAGTACTTC. The encoded protein is CASSYGTAIDEQYF.

The V gene is TRBV7-9, the J gene TRBJ2-1; D unclear. Trimming shortened V by 1 base and J by 12 bases, and 19 bases separated the two germline ends. This CDR3 has 15 residues. Per germline, CDR1 SEHNR and CDR2 FQNEAQ (reference sequence). The CDR3 DNA reads TGTGCCAGCAGCTTAGGGCTCGTCGGGCATTTTGGGCAGTTCTTC. This sequence encodes CASSLGLVGHFGQFF. Supplemented by reference TRBV7-9 and TRBJ2-1, the full variable domain reads DTGVSQNPRHKITKRGQNVTFRCDPISEHNRLYWYRQTLGQGPEFLTYFQNEAQLEKSRLLSDRFSAERPKGSFSTLEIQRTEQGDSAMYLCASSLGLVGHFGQFFGPGTRLTVL.